The T cell receptor beta chain described here comes from a study of regulatory T cells in long-lasting Graves disease. This clonotype was observed a handful of times. Its target is not known. General study results and limits: Whereas new patients shared some 970 public clonotypes, persistent patients shared more, at 2,500 to 3,500.

Building the TCR beta libraries relied on iRepertoire HTBI primers, and CDR3 regions underwent Arm-PCR. TCRdb re-analysed the multiplex PCR reads in MiXCR, keeping a single row per CDR3 protein. Of 250,000 to 400,000 distinct CDR3 sequences in the sample, 15% to 20% were seen once. This CDR3 spans 15 amino acids. Germline V gene data show CDR1 as DFQATT and CDR2 as SNEGSKA (reference sequence). Time point defined: newly diagnosed GD, antithyroid drugs for less than 3 months. Extracted PBMC RNA gave rise to the TCR library. The sequencing used peripheral blood mononuclear cells (PBMCs), collected at new diagnosis, from a patient treated with antithyroid drugs. This chain joins TRBV20-1 and TRBJ2-1; 8 nucleotides agree with TRBD1. The J call may be incorrect, as the DNA end agrees better with TRBJ2-5. The clonotype comes from a female donor with Graves disease. The CDR3 nucleotides are TGCAGTGCTAGGCGTGGACAGGGACTCCAAGAGACCCAGTACTTC. As protein: CSARRGQGLQETQYF.